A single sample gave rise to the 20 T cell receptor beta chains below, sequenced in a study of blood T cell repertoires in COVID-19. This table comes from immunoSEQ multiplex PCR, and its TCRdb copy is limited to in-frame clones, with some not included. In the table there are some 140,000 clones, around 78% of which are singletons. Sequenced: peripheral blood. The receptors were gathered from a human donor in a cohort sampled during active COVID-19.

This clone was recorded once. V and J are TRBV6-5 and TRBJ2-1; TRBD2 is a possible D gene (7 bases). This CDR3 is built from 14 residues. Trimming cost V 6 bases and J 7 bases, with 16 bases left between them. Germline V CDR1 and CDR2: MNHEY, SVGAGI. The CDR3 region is CASRWGGAQNEQFF. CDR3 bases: TGTGCCAGCAGGTGGGGGGGGGCTCAGAATGAGCAGTTCTTC.

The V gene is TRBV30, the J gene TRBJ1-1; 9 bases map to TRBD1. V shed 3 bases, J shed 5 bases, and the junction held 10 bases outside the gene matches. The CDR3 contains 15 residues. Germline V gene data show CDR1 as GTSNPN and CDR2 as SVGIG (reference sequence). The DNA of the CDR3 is TGTGCCTGGAGGGATAACAGGGGGCGCGGTACTGAAGCTTTCTTT. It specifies CAWRDNRGRGTEAFF.

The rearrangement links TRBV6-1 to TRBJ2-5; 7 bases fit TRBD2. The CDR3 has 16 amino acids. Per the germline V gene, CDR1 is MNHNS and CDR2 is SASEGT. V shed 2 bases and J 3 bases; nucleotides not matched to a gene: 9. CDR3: CASSEIGTILKETQYF. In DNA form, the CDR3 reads TGTGCCAGCAGTGAAATAGGGACTATCCTAAAAGAGACCCAGTACTTC.

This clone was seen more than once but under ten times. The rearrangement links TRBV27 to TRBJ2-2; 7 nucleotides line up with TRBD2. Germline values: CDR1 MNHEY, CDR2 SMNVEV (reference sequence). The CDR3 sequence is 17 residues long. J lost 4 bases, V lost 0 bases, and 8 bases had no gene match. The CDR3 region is CASSLSFPGGFTGELFF. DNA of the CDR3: TGTGCCAGCAGTTTATCATTTCCGGGGGGATTCACCGGGGAGCTGTTTTTT.

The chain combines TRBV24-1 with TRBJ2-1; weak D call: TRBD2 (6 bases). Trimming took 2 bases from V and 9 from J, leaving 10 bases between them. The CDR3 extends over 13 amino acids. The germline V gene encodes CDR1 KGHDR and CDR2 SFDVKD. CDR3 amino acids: CATSDSTRTEQFF. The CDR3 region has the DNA TGTGCCACCAGTGATTCGACTAGGACTGAGCAGTTCTTC.

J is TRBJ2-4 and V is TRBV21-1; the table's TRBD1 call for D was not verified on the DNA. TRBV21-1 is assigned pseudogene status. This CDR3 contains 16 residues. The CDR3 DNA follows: TGTGCCAGCAGCAAGACACCTATCCTAGCCAAAAACATTCAGTACTTC. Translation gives CASSKTPILAKNIQYF.

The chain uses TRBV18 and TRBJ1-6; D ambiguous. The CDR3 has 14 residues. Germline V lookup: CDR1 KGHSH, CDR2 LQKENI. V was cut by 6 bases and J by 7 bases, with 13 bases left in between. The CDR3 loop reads CASSERQENSPLHF. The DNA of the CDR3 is TGTGCCAGCTCCGAACGGCAGGAAAATTCACCCCTCCACTTT.

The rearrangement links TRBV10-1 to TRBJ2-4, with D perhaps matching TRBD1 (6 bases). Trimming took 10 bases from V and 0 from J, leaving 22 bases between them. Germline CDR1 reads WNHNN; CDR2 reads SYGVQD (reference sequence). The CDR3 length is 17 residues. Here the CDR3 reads CANHPRGPALAKNIQYF. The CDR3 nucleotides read TGCGCCAACCATCCCAGGGGTCCCGCTCTAGCCAAAAACATTCAGTACTTC.

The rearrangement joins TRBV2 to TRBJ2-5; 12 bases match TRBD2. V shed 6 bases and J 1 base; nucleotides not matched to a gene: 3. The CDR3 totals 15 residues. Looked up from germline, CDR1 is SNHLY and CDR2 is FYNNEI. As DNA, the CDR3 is TGTGCCAGCAGATGGACTAGCGGGGCCCAAGAGACCCAGTACTTC. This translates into CASRWTSGAQETQYF.

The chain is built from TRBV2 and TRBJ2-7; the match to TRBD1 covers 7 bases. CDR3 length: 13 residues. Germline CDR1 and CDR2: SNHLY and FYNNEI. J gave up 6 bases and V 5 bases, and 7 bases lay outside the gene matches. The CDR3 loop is CASSIQGGGEQYF. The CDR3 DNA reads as TGTGCCAGCAGTATACAAGGGGGCGGCGAGCAGTACTTC.

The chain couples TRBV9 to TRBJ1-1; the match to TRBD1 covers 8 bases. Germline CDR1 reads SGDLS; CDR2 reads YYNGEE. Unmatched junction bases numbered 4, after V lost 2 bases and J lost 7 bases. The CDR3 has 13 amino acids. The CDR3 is CASSVAGGIEAFF. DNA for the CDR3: TGTGCCAGCAGCGTGGCAGGGGGCATTGAAGCTTTCTTT. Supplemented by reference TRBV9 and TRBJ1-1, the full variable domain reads DSGVTQTPKHLITATGQRVTLRCSPRSGDLSVYWYQQSLDQGLQFLIQYYNGEERAKGNILERFSAQQFPDLHSELNLSSLELGDSALYFCASSVAGGIEAFFGQGTRLTVV.

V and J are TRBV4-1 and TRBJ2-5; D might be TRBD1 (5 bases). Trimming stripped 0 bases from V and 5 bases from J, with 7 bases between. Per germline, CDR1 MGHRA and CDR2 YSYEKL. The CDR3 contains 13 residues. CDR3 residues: CASSQERGETQYF. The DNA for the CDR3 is TGCGCCAGCAGCCAAGAAAGGGGTGAGACCCAGTACTTC.

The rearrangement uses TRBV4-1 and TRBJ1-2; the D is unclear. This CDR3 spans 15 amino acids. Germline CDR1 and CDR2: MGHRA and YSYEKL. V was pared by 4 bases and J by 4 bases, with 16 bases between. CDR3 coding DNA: TGCGCCAGCAGCCTCTCAGGTCGGGATAGCTATGGCTACACCTTC. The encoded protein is CASSLSGRDSYGYTF.

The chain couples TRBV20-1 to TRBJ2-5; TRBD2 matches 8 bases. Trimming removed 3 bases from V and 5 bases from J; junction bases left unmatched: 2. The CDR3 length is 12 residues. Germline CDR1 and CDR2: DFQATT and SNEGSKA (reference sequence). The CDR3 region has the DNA TGCAGTGCTAGTGCTAGCGGGGAGACCCAGTACTTC. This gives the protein CSASASGETQYF.

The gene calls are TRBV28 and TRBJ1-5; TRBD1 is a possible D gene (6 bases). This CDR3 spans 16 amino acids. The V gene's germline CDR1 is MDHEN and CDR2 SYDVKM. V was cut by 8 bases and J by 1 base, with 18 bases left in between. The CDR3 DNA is TGTGCCAGCCGGGGGGGCAGCCCGGGGAGCAATCAGCCCCAGCATTTT. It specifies CASRGGSPGSNQPQHF.

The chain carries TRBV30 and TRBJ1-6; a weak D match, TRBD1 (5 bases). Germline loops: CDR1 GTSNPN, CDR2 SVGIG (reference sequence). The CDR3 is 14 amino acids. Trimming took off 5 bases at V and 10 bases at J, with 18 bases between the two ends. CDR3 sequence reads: CAWGGRTLNSPLHF. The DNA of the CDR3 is TGTGCCTGGGGGGGTCGGACTTTAAACTCACCCCTCCACTTT.

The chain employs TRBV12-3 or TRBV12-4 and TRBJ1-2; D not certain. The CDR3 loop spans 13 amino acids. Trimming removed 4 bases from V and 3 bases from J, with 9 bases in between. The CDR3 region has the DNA TGTGCCAGCAGTTGGGAGGGATACTATGGCTACACCTTC. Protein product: CASSWEGYYGYTF.

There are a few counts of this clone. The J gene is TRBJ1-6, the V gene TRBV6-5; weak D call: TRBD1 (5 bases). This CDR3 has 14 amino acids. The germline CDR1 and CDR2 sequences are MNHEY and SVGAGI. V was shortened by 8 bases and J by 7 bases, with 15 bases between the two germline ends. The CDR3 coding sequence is TGTGCCAGCGGGGAGGGACTGGGAAATTCACCCCTCCACTTT. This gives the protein CASGEGLGNSPLHF.

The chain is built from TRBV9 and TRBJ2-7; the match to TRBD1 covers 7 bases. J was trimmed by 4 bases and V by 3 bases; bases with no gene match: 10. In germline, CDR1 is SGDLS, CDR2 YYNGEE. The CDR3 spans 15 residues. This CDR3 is CASSASTGNGYEQYF. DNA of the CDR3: TGTGCCAGCAGCGCCTCGACAGGGAACGGGTACGAGCAGTACTTC.

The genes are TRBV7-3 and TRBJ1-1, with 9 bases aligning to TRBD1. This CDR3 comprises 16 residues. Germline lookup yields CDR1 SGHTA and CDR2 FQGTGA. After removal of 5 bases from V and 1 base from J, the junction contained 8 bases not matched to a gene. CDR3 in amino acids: CASSPGQGRSNTEAFF. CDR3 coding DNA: TGTGCCAGCAGCCCTGGACAGGGGCGCTCGAACACTGAAGCTTTCTTT.